This T cell receptor beta chain was obtained from a study of graft-versus-host responses after intestinal transplantation. At the level of the study: Multivisceral, liver-intestinal, or isolated intestinal grafts were transplanted into recipients. All recipients were given anti-thymocyte globulin induction, and tacrolimus and steroids were then administered for around three years.

This CDR3 has 13 residues. In germline, CDR1 is SEHNR, CDR2 FQNEAQ (reference sequence). V was pared by 1 base and J by 4 bases, with 5 bases between. Sequencing was performed with immunoSEQ multiplex PCR; in TCRdb, only in-frame clones are kept and a portion is missing. The sample yields 80,000 to 100,000 clones, around four fifths seen once. Concerning this clone itself: Its antigen is unidentified.

Study-level findings and limits: The presence of high graft-versus-host to host-versus-graft clonal ratios in allografts characterized patients with graft-donor T cell macrochimerism. Some GvH clones were seen earlier in gut or blood, suggesting intestinal origin.

The sequences come from unstimulated CD8+ T cells sorted from spleen or lymph node cells, collected before intestinal transplant. This receptor was identified in a human donor who received an intestinal transplant. This chain links TRBV7-9 with TRBJ1-3; D is unresolved. As DNA, the CDR3 is TGTGCCAGCAGCTTAGGTTCGGGAAACACCATATATTTT. Translating gives CASSLGSGNTIYF.